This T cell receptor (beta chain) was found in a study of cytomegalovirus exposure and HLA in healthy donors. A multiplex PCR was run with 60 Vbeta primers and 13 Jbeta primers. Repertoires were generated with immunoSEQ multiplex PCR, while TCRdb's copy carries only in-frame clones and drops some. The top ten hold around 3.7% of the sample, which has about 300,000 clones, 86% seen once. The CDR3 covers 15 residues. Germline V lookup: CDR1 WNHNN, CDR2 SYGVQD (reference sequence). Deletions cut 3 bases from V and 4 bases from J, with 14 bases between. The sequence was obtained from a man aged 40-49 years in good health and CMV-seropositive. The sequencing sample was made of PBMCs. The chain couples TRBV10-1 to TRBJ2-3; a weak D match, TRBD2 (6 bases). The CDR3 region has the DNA TGCGCCAGCAGTGATGGACGGGAGAGGTCAGATACGCAGTATTTT. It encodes CASSDGRERSDTQYF.